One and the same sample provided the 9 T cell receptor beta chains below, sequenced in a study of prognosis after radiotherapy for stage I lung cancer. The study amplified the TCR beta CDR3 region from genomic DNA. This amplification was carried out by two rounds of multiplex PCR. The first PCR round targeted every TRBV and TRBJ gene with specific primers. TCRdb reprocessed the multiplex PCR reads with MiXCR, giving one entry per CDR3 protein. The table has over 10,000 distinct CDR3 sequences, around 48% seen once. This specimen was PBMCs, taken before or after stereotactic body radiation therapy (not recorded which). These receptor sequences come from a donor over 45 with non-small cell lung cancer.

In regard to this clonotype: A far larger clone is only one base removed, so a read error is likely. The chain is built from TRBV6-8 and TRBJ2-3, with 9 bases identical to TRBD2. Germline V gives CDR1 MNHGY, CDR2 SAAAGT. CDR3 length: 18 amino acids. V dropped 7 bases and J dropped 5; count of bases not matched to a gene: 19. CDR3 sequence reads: CASTRHPTGGRALDTQYF. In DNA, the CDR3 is TGTGCCAGCACACGACACCCTACTGGCGGGAGGGCTTTAGATACGCAGTATTTT.

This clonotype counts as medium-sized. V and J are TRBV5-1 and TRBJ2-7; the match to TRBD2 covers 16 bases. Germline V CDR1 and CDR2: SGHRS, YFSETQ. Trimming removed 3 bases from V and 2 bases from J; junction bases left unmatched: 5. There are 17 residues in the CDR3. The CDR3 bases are TGCGCCAGCAGCTACGGGACTAGCGGGAGGGGGACCTACGAGCAGTACTTC. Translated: CASSYGTSGRGTYEQYF.

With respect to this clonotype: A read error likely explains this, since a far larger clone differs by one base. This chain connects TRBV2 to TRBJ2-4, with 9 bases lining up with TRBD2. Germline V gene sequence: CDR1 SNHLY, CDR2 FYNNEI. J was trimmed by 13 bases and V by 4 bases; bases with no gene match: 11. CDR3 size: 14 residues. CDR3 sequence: CASSGLAEQDTQYF. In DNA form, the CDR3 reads TGTGCCAGCAGTGGACTAGCGGAACAAGACACCCAGTACTTC.

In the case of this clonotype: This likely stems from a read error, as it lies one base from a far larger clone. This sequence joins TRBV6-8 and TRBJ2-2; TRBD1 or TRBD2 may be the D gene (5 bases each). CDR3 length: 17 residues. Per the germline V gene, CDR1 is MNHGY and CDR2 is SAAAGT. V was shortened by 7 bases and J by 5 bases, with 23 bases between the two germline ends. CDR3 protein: CASIRARGRSMTGELFF. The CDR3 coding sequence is TGTGCCAGCATCAGGGCTAGAGGGCGGTCGATGACCGGGGAGCTGTTTTTT.

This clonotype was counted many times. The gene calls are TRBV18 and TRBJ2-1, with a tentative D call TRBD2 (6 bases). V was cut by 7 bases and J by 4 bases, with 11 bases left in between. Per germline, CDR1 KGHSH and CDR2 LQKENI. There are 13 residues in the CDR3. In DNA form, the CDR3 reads TGTGCCAGCTTGGGGGGACTTTACAATGAGCAGTTCTTC. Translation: CASLGGLYNEQFF.

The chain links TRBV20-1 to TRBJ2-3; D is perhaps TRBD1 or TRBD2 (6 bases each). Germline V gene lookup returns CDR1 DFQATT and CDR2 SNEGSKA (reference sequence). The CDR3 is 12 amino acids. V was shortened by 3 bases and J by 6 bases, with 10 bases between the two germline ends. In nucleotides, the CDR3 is TGCAGTGCTAGGGGGGGCGGGGATACGCAGTATTTT. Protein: CSARGGGDTQYF.

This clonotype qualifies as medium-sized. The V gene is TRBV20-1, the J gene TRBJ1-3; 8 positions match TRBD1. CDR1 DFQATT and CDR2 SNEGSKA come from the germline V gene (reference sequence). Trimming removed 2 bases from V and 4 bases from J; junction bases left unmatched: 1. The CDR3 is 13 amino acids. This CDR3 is CSARRQGGNTIYF. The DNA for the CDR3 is TGCAGTGCTAGAAGACAGGGGGGAAACACCATATATTTT.

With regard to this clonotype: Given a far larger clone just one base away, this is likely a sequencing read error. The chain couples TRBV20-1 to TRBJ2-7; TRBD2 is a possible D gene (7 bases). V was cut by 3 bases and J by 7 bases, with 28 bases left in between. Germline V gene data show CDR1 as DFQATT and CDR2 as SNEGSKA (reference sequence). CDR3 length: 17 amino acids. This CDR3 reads CSASQGGVGKEYNEQYF. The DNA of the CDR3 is TGCAGTGCTAGCCAAGGGGGGGTTGGTAAGGAATACAATGAGCAGTACTTC.

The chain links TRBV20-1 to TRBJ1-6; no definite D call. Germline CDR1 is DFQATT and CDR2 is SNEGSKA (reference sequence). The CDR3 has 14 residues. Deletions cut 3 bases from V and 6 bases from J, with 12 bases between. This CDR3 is CSARPEGLNSPLHF. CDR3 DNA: TGCAGTGCTAGGCCCGAAGGACTTAATTCACCCCTCCACTTT.